Presented here are 15 T cell receptor beta chains from one specimen sequenced in a study of cytomegalovirus exposure and HLA in healthy donors. The method was immunoSEQ multiplex PCR; TCRdb's version includes in-frame clones alone and lacks a portion of them. Of some 74,000 clones listed, roughly 93% are singletons. The source material was PBMCs. These receptors all stem from a woman aged 30 to 39 in good health and CMV-seronegative.

The chain joins TRBV30 to TRBJ1-1, with D unclear. CDR1 and CDR2 (germline): GTSNPN, SVGIG (reference sequence). The V end lost 8 bases, the J end lost 5 bases, and 21 bases lay between the germline ends. This CDR3 contains 14 residues. In DNA, the CDR3 is TGTGCCGTTCATTGGCGGTCCGGAGGGACTGAAGCTTTCTTT. It translates to CAVHWRSGGTEAFF.

This chain joins TRBV7-2 and TRBJ1-2; the D gene is possibly TRBD1 (5 bases). Trimming pared 3 bases from V and 3 bases from J, leaving 11 bases between. CDR1 is SGHTA, CDR2 FQGNSA, per germline. The CDR3 totals 14 residues. The DNA for the CDR3 is TGTGCCAGCAGCTTCACAGGTTCCTACTATGGCTACACCTTC. As protein: CASSFTGSYYGYTF.

The gene calls are TRBV30 and TRBJ2-3; tentatively, D is TRBD2 (6 bases). This CDR3 contains 14 residues. The V and J ends lost 2 bases and 4 bases respectively, with 13 bases between them. CDR1 is GTSNPN and CDR2 is SVGIG in the germline V gene (reference sequence). CDR3 DNA sequence: TGTGCCTGGAGTACGGGAGTGTCGGCAGATACGCAGTATTTT. Translated, it gives CAWSTGVSADTQYF. The entire variable domain, with the rest obtained from reference TRBV30 and TRBJ2-3, is as follows: SQTIHQWPATLVQPVGSPLSLECTVEGTSNPNLYWYRQAAGRGLQLLFYSVGIGQISSEVPQNLSASRPQDRQFILSSKKLLLSDSGFYLCAWSTGVSADTQYFGPGTRLTVL.

The chain couples TRBV7-9 to TRBJ2-3, with TRBD2 matching over 10 bases. V shed 11 bases, J shed 5 bases, and the junction held 13 bases outside the gene matches. CDR1 is SEHNR, CDR2 FQNEAQ, per germline (reference sequence). The CDR3 extends over 15 amino acids. In DNA, the CDR3 is TGTGCCGGAACCGGGACTAGCGACCTTCGAGATACGCAGTATTTT. Amino acids: CAGTGTSDLRDTQYF. The full variable domain, completed using reference TRBV7-9 and TRBJ2-3, is DTGVSQNPRHKITKRGQNVTFRCDPISEHNRLYWYRQTLGQGPEFLTYFQNEAQLEKSRLLSDRFSAERPKGSFSTLEIQRTEQGDSAMYLCAGTGTSDLRDTQYFGPGTRLTVL.

The sample holds a few counts of this clone. The V gene is TRBV19, the J gene TRBJ2-7; 8 bases match TRBD2. V gave up 5 bases and J gave up 3 bases; unmatched junction bases: 3. The CDR3 is 13 amino acids. Germline V gene data show CDR1 as LNHDA and CDR2 as SQIVND (reference sequence). The CDR3 DNA sequence: TGTGCCAGTAGTTTGGGACTAGACTACGAGCAGTACTTC. It is translated as CASSLGLDYEQYF.

V is TRBV7-8 and J is TRBJ2-4; TRBD1 might be the D (6 bases). The CDR3 length is 11 residues. Germline CDR1 SGHVS, CDR2 FQNEAQ. Deletions cut 1 base from V and 13 bases from J, with 8 bases between. The CDR3 bases are TGTGCCAGCAGCTTAGGTGGACAGCAGTACTTC. Its protein product is CASSLGGQQYF.

The genes are TRBV5-1 and TRBJ1-1; TRBD1 matches at 7 bases. Germline assignment: CDR1 SGHRS and CDR2 YFSETQ. The CDR3 covers 14 residues. Unmatched junction bases numbered 11, after V lost 8 bases and J lost 4 bases. Here the CDR3 DNA reads TGCGCCAGTCGGACCGGGACAGCGAGCACTGAAGCTTTCTTT. It yields the protein CASRTGTASTEAFF.

The chain uses TRBV11-2 and TRBJ2-3, with 10 bases identical to TRBD2. V dropped 4 bases and J dropped 7; count of bases not matched to a gene: 14. The CDR3 contains 17 residues. Germline CDR1 and CDR2: SGHAT and FQNNGV. CDR3 loop: CASSSNLASGSGNTQYF. The CDR3 DNA sequence: TGTGCCAGCAGCTCCAACCTAGCTAGCGGGAGCGGGAATACGCAGTATTTT.

The chain recombines TRBV5-1 with TRBJ2-2, with D perhaps TRBD1 (5 bases). The CDR3 sequence is 14 residues long. The V and J ends lost 2 bases and 4 bases respectively, with 9 bases between them. Germline-derived CDR1 and CDR2 are SGHRS and YFSETQ. CDR3 DNA: TGCGCCAGCAGCTTACTCAGGGTCACCGGGGAGCTGTTTTTT. This gives the protein CASSLLRVTGELFF.

This clone was seen more than once but under ten times. In DNA form, the CDR3 reads TGTGCCAGCAGCGGGGGACAGGGGAACGAGCAGTACTTC. Protein product: CASSGGQGNEQYF. The V and J genes are TRBV4-2 and TRBJ2-7, with 10 bases fitting TRBD1. The CDR3 length is 13 residues. J gave up 5 bases and V 5 bases, and 3 bases lay outside the gene matches. Germline-derived CDR1 and CDR2 are LGHNA and YNFKEQ.

The rearrangement joins TRBV19 to TRBJ2-6, with 8 bases fitting TRBD1. V shed 9 bases and J 0 bases; nucleotides not matched to a gene: 7. The CDR3 is 16 residues long. CDR1 is LNHDA, CDR2 SQIVND, per germline (reference sequence). This CDR3 is CASTGGYSSGANVLTF. In DNA form, the CDR3 reads TGTGCCAGCACAGGGGGTTATAGCTCTGGGGCCAACGTCCTGACTTTC.

This chain uses TRBV6-1 with TRBJ1-3; D is ambiguous. V was clipped by 7 bases and J by 4 bases, with 11 bases between them. CDR1 is MNHNS and CDR2 is SASEGT in the germline V gene. The CDR3 length is 13 residues. CDR3 DNA sequence: TGTGCCAGCACCGAGGTCGAGGGAAACACCATATATTTT. This translates into CASTEVEGNTIYF.

About this clone: Other DNA sequences in this sample translate to the same CDR3. J is TRBJ2-5 and V is TRBV18; 12 nucleotides match TRBD2. V gave up 3 bases and J gave up 4 bases; unmatched junction bases: 0. Germline lookup yields CDR1 KGHSH and CDR2 LQKENI. The CDR3 runs 14 residues. CDR3 region: CASSPGLAGETQYF. The CDR3 DNA sequence: TGTGCCAGCTCACCGGGACTAGCGGGAGAGACCCAGTACTTC.

This clone was counted between two and nine times. This rearrangement joins TRBV6-5 to TRBJ1-2, with D tentatively TRBD1 (6 bases). CDR1 is MNHEY and CDR2 is SVGAGI in the germline V gene. Trimming shortened V by 0 bases and J by 7 bases, and 18 bases separated the two germline ends. This CDR3 has 16 amino acids. The chain's CDR3 is CASSYSGGRGVAGYTF. CDR3 sequence (DNA): TGTGCCAGCAGTTACTCAGGTGGCAGGGGAGTGGCTGGCTACACCTTC.

The CDR3 nucleotides read TGTGCCAGCAGCCCCAGAGCCGGGACTAACGTGAATGAGCAGTTCTTC. Amino acids: CASSPRAGTNVNEQFF. V and J are TRBV7-9 and TRBJ2-1, with 7 nucleotides matching TRBD2. The CDR3 contains 16 residues. Germline CDR1 and CDR2: SEHNR and FQNEAQ (reference sequence). V was pared by 5 bases and J by 7 bases, with 14 bases of the junction left unmatched.